A single sample is the source of the 31 T cell receptor beta chains below, sequenced in a study of identical twins. TCRdb redid the calling of the 5' RACE reads with MiXCR, one entry per CDR3 protein. The sample includes some 730,000 distinct CDR3 sequences, 15% to 20% of them seen just once. The same sample was also studied in work on T cells expressing NK-cell markers.

The specimen sequenced was PBMCs. Receptors originate from a woman between 18 and 29 years old in good health.

This sequence joins TRBV12-3 or TRBV12-4 and TRBJ1-2, with D unresolved. The V and J ends lost 2 bases and 3 bases respectively, with 13 bases between them. The CDR3 runs to 15 residues. The chain's CDR3 is CASSLHPTKDYGYTF. CDR3 in DNA: TGTGCCAGCAGTTTACATCCGACAAAAGACTATGGCTACACCTTC.

The chain links TRBV7-3 to TRBJ2-7, with D possibly being TRBD1 (5 bases). The CDR3 has 15 residues. CDR1 SGHTA and CDR2 FQGTGA come from the germline V gene. Trimming took off 1 base at V and 1 base at J, with 11 bases between the two ends. In DNA, the CDR3 is TGTGCCAGCAGCTTAAGTTCCGCAGGGTCCTACGAGCAGTACTTC. It translates to CASSLSSAGSYEQYF.

The sample holds a few counts of this clonotype. The J gene is TRBJ2-2, the V gene TRBV10-3, with D perhaps matching TRBD2 (5 bases). CDR1 is ENHRY, CDR2 SYGVKD, per germline. CDR3 length equals 13 residues. Trimming cost V 8 bases and J 3 bases, with 10 bases left between them. The CDR3 is CAIGGRDTGELFF. The DNA for the CDR3 is TGTGCCATCGGAGGACGGGACACCGGGGAGCTGTTTTTT.

The chain links TRBV20-1 to TRBJ2-2; D perhaps matches TRBD1 (6 bases). V was cut by 5 bases and J by 1 base, with 11 bases left in between. The CDR3 extends over 14 amino acids. Germline V lookup: CDR1 DFQATT, CDR2 SNEGSKA (reference sequence). In DNA form, the CDR3 reads TGCAGTGCTGAGCCGGGACAGAACACCGGGGAGCTGTTTTTT. Protein product: CSAEPGQNTGELFF.

A few counts support this clonotype. The rearrangement links TRBV18 to TRBJ2-3; tentative D call: TRBD2 (6 bases). Germline CDR1 is KGHSH and CDR2 is LQKENI. V was clipped by 6 bases and J by 14 bases, with 21 bases between them. The CDR3 loop spans 13 amino acids. The DNA of the CDR3 is TGTGCCAGCTCCCTGGGACTCTCCGCGATCGGGTATTTT. Encoded protein: CASSLGLSAIGYF. The whole variable domain, remainder taken from reference TRBV18 and TRBJ2-3, is NAGVMQNPRHLVRRRGQEARLRCSPMKGHSHVYWYRQLPEEGLKFMVYLQKENIIDESGMPKERFSAEFPKEGPSILRIQQVVRGDSAAYFCASSLGLSAIGYFGPGTRLTVL.

The rearrangement uses TRBV6-5 and TRBJ2-7; D unresolved. The germline V gene encodes CDR1 MNHEY and CDR2 SVGAGI. V lost 0 bases and J lost 2, with 8 bases in between. The CDR3 runs 14 residues. In DNA form, the CDR3 reads TGTGCCAGCAGTTACTCAGACGGAACCTACGAGCAGTACTTC. Translated, it gives CASSYSDGTYEQYF.

In its sample, this clonotype was seen many times. The germline gene is not matched at one end of the junction; a read error may be the cause. This chain joins TRBV5-1 and TRBJ2-1; D ambiguous. Per the germline V gene, CDR1 is SGHRS and CDR2 is YFSETQ. CDR3 length: 13 amino acids. The CDR3 here is CASSLGQHNEQFF. The CDR3 DNA follows: TGTGCCAGCAGTTTAGGGCAGCACAATGAGCAGTTCTTC.

This clonotype was seen more than once but under ten times. This chain uses TRBV6-1 with TRBJ2-7; the match to TRBD2 covers 7 bases. The CDR3 is 15 residues long. Unmatched junction bases numbered 13, after V lost 6 bases and J lost 5 bases. The germline V gene encodes CDR1 MNHNS and CDR2 SASEGT. This CDR3 is CASSLAGEGLDEQYF. CDR3 sequence (DNA): TGTGCCAGCAGCCTTGCTGGGGAGGGGTTGGACGAGCAGTACTTC.

A few counts support this clonotype. V is TRBV24-1 and J is TRBJ2-3; no firm D call. The CDR3 is 13 residues long. CDR1 and CDR2 (germline): KGHDR, SFDVKD. The germline V and J ends were trimmed by 3 bases and 14 bases, with 17 bases remaining between them. The CDR3: CATSDPTGLYMYF. The CDR3 nucleotides read TGTGCCACCAGTGATCCGACGGGCCTCTACATGTATTTT.

The rearrangement joins TRBV29-1 to TRBJ2-7; D may be TRBD2 (6 bases). The CDR3 is 13 residues long. CDR1 SQVTM and CDR2 ANQGSEA come from the germline V gene. The V end lost 6 bases, the J end lost 2 bases, and 14 bases lay between the germline ends. The CDR3 region is CSVYGGSPYEQYF. The CDR3 DNA sequence: TGCAGCGTATACGGAGGGAGTCCCTACGAGCAGTACTTC.

This clonotype was counted only a few times. J is TRBJ1-5 and V is TRBV7-2; D uncertain. The germline V gene has CDR1 SGHTA and CDR2 FQGNSA. The ends were cut back, 5 bases at V and 2 bases at J, with 7 bases in the middle. This CDR3 comprises 13 residues. DNA of the CDR3: TGTGCCAGCAGCATAGTGGGCAATCAGCCCCAGCATTTT. Its protein product is CASSIVGNQPQHF. Combining the CDR3 with reference TRBV7-2 and TRBJ1-5 gives the whole variable domain GAGVSQSPSNKVTEKGKDVELRCDPISGHTALYWYRQSLGQGLEFLIYFQGNSAPDKSGLPSDRFSAERTGGSVSTLTIQRTQQEDSAVYLCASSIVGNQPQHFGDGTRLSIL.

As for this clonotype: At one end, the junction sequence differs from germline, possibly due to a read error. The chain carries TRBV12-3 or TRBV12-4 and TRBJ2-7, with D possibly being TRBD1 or TRBD2 (5 bases each). The length of the CDR3 is 14 residues. Written as DNA, the CDR3 is TGTGCCGGCAGCCGAAGTTCTGGGGGACCGAAGCAGTACTTC. This translates into CAGSRSSGGPKQYF.

CDR3 sequence (DNA): TGTGCCAGCAGGCGGCGCGGGACAGCCCCACTGATGTACTTC. Translation: CASRRRGTAPLMYF. This chain uses TRBV7-2 with TRBJ2-7; weak D call: TRBD1 (7 bases). V dropped 6 bases and J dropped 12 bases, with 24 bases sitting between them. The CDR3 is made up of 14 amino acids. Germline assignment: CDR1 SGHTA and CDR2 FQGNSA.

The count of this clonotype is one. The V gene is TRBV5-1, the J gene TRBJ1-1, with D tentatively TRBD1 (5 bases). The CDR3 loop spans 15 amino acids. Looked up from germline, CDR1 is SGHRS and CDR2 is YFSETQ. V gave up 5 bases and J gave up 0 bases, with 14 bases separating them. The CDR3 DNA is TGCGCCAGCAGATCCGGGGCCACAATGAACACTGAAGCTTTCTTT. The encoded protein is CASRSGATMNTEAFF.

With regard to this clonotype: Germline is not matched at one junction end, which may reflect a read error. The CDR3 DNA reads as TGTGCCAGCACCCAAACACCACTCTCGCGGGGGCCGACCTACGAGCAGTACTTC. Translating it yields CASTQTPLSRGPTYEQYF. This chain joins TRBV3-1 and TRBJ2-7; D might be TRBD2 (7 bases). The CDR3 spans 18 residues. Germline V CDR1 and CDR2: LGHDT, YNNKEL (reference sequence).

The chain joins TRBV7-9 to TRBJ2-4; a weak D match, TRBD2 (7 bases). The CDR3 is 15 amino acids. V shed 4 bases and J shed 3 bases, with 13 bases lying between them. Germline CDR1 is SEHNR and CDR2 is FQNEAQ (reference sequence). CDR3 region: CASSSGEGYKNIQYF. CDR3 sequence (DNA): TGTGCCAGCAGCTCAGGGGAGGGATACAAAAACATTCAGTACTTC.

This clonotype was observed many times. The V and J genes are TRBV20-1 and TRBJ1-6; tentatively, D is TRBD1 (5 bases). Germline V gene sequence: CDR1 DFQATT, CDR2 SNEGSKA (reference sequence). The V end was cut by 5 bases, the J end by 9 bases, with 17 bases between. The CDR3 has 14 residues. Here the CDR3 DNA reads TGCAGTGCTCGCGGAGGGGCTTGGAGTTCACCCCTCCACTTT. Residues: CSARGGAWSSPLHF.

This clonotype was seen ten or more times. The chain carries TRBV2 and TRBJ1-5, with 7 bases aligning to TRBD1. The CDR3 extends over 16 amino acids. V shed 4 bases and J 10 bases; nucleotides not matched to a gene: 16. CDR1 and CDR2 from the germline V gene are SNHLY and FYNNEI. In DNA, the CDR3 is TGTGCCAGCAGTGTTCGTGGGACAGATTATCCTTCCCCCCAGCATTTT. Protein sequence: CASSVRGTDYPSPQHF.

V and J are TRBV10-3 and TRBJ1-1; no reliable D call. This CDR3 spans 12 amino acids. Germline V gives CDR1 ENHRY, CDR2 SYGVKD. Trimming pared 6 bases from V and 1 base from J, leaving 6 bases between. The CDR3 nucleotides are TGTGCCATCAGGGCAACGAACACTGAAGCTTTCTTT. Its protein is CAIRATNTEAFF.

The chain uses TRBV7-6 and TRBJ2-1, with no clear D. The germline CDR1 and CDR2 sequences are SGHVS and FNYEAQ. CDR3 size: 15 residues. The ends were cut back, 3 bases at V and 4 bases at J, with 13 bases in the middle. CDR3 DNA: TGTGCCAGCAGCTTGATGCCCCTAGTATACAATGAGCAGTTCTTC. It translates to CASSLMPLVYNEQFF.

This clonotype was seen more than once but under ten times. The rearrangement joins TRBV5-6 to TRBJ2-5, with 7 nucleotides matching TRBD1. The V gene's germline CDR1 is SGHDT and CDR2 YYEEEE. With 1 base clipped from V and 5 bases from J, the junction kept 2 bases outside the gene matches. This CDR3 contains 13 residues. As DNA, the CDR3 is TGTGCCAGCAGCTTGACAGGGGCGGAGACCCAGTACTTC. Translation: CASSLTGAETQYF.

The chain's CDR3 is CASSVRGDGVVGSPLHF. CDR3 sequence (DNA): TGTGCCAGCAGCGTACGGGGGGACGGGGTAGTTGGGTCACCCCTCCACTTT. The chain links TRBV9 to TRBJ1-6, with D possibly TRBD1 on 5 matching bases. This CDR3 contains 17 residues. The germline gives CDR1 SGDLS, CDR2 YYNGEE. Trimming removed 1 base from V and 10 bases from J, with 21 bases in between. Full variable domain (missing parts from reference TRBV9 and TRBJ1-6): DSGVTQTPKHLITATGQRVTLRCSPRSGDLSVYWYQQSLDQGLQFLIQYYNGEERAKGNILERFSAQQFPDLHSELNLSSLELGDSALYFCASSVRGDGVVGSPLHFGNGTRLTVT.

The chain is built from TRBV6-5 and TRBJ1-6, with TRBD1 as a possible D gene (5 bases). The V end was cut by 4 bases, the J end by 7 bases, with 11 bases between. Germline V CDR1 and CDR2: MNHEY, SVGAGI. This CDR3 is built from 14 residues. CDR3 sequence reads: CASSSKGNNSPLHF. The CDR3 nucleotides read TGTGCCAGCAGTTCTAAGGGGAACAATTCACCCCTCCACTTT.

The chain employs TRBV2 and TRBJ2-3; a possible D gene is TRBD2 (5 bases). Germline values: CDR1 SNHLY, CDR2 FYNNEI. CDR3 size: 14 residues. V was cut by 3 bases and J by 3 bases, with 10 bases left in between. CDR3 DNA sequence: TGTGCCAGCAGTGATTTGGTAGCGACAGATACGCAGTATTTT. Residues: CASSDLVATDTQYF.

CDR3: CASTAEGHTGELFF. CDR3 nucleotides: TGTGCCAGCACAGCAGAGGGGCATACCGGGGAGCTGTTTTTT. The rearrangement joins TRBV2 to TRBJ2-2; TRBD1 or TRBD2 may be the D gene (5 bases each). Trimming left V 7 bases short and J 5 bases short, with 14 bases between. The CDR3 totals 14 residues. CDR1 and CDR2 from the germline V gene are SNHLY and FYNNEI.

The chain has TRBV28 and TRBJ2-1; 7 nucleotides match TRBD2. J was trimmed by 0 bases and V by 6 bases; bases with no gene match: 11. The CDR3 is made up of 17 amino acids. Germline loops: CDR1 MDHEN, CDR2 SYDVKM. CDR3 nucleotide sequence: TGTGCCAGCAGACTAGGGTTAGCGGGTAGCTCCTACAATGAGCAGTTCTTC. It encodes CASRLGLAGSSYNEQFF.

This clonotype has just a few counts. The V call is TRBV7-9, the J call TRBJ2-5; TRBD1 matches at 8 bases. This CDR3 is 15 amino acids long. J was trimmed by 2 bases and V by 3 bases; bases with no gene match: 5. The germline V gene encodes CDR1 SEHNR and CDR2 FQNEAQ (reference sequence). The CDR3 nucleotides are TGTGCCAGCAGCTTTACAGGGGGAGAACAAGAGACCCAGTACTTC. It specifies CASSFTGGEQETQYF.

A few counts support this clonotype. The rearrangement uses TRBV25-1 and TRBJ1-2; no reliable D call. Germline V CDR1 and CDR2: MGHDK, SYGVNS. The CDR3 has 13 residues. V was pared by 6 bases and J by 1 base, with 9 bases between. The CDR3 DNA sequence: TGTGCCAGCAGCAGAAAAGTTAACTATGGCTACACCTTC. It codes for CASSRKVNYGYTF.

J is TRBJ2-7 and V is TRBV11-2; unclear D gene. With 5 bases removed from V and 7 bases from J, the gap between germline ends came to 9 bases. The length of the CDR3 is 11 residues. CDR1 is SGHAT, CDR2 FQNNGV, per germline. This CDR3 is CASSPHKEQYF. CDR3 nucleotides: TGTGCCAGCAGCCCTCATAAGGAGCAGTACTTC.

The rearrangement joins TRBV10-3 to TRBJ2-3; D remains ambiguous. This CDR3 is built from 14 residues. Deletions cut 3 bases from V and 1 base from J, with 8 bases between. Looked up from germline, CDR1 is ENHRY and CDR2 is SYGVKD. CDR3: CAISDHSGTDTQYF. The CDR3 DNA is TGTGCCATCAGTGATCACAGCGGCACAGATACGCAGTATTTT.

Concerning this clonotype: The junction and the germline gene differ at one end; a read error may be behind it. The J gene is TRBJ2-3, the V gene TRBV7-2; D might be TRBD2 (5 bases). Per the germline V gene, CDR1 is SGHTA and CDR2 is FQGNSA. This CDR3 comprises 16 residues. CDR3 protein: CASSSNRGGGTDMQYF. The CDR3 DNA reads TGTGCCAGCAGCTCAAATCGCGGCGGAGGAACAGATATGCAGTATTTT. The complete variable domain, with remaining parts taken from reference TRBV7-2 and TRBJ2-3, reads GAGVSQSPSNKVTEKGKDVELRCDPISGHTALYWYRQSLGQGLEFLIYFQGNSAPDKSGLPSDRFSAERTGGSVSTLTIQRTQQEDSAVYLCASSSNRGGGTDMQYFGPGTRLTVL.